These T cell receptor beta chains were read from a single sample in a study of shared clonotypes between healthy human individuals. Sequencing was performed with immunoSEQ multiplex PCR; in TCRdb, only in-frame clones are kept and a portion is missing. Of about 2 million clones listed, 85% to 95% were seen once; the top ten hold roughly 0.13%. What was sequenced was naive CD4+ T cells sorted from blood. These receptors originate from a man aged 18 to 29 in good health. Both conserved end residues are part of each CDR3. D genes are given only for firm matches. Only some rows state a clone size, as once, few, many or a class for expanded clones.

DNA	CDR3	D	V	size	length	J
TGTGCCAGTAGTATTATCCCTTCAAGAGGAAACACCATATATTTT	CASSIIPSRGNTIYF	.	TRBV19	.	15	TRBJ1-3
TGTGCCAGCAGCGTAGCTACAGGGGGGCGCAATGAGCAGTTCTTC	CASSVATGGRNEQFF	TRBD1	TRBV9	few	15	TRBJ2-1
TGTGCCAGCAGTTCAATGGGACAGGGTAATAGAGCTTTCTTT	CASSSMGQGNRAFF	TRBD1	TRBV28	.	14	TRBJ1-1
TGTGCCAGCAGCGTCCAACTCTTTAACACCGGGGAGCTGTTTTTT	CASSVQLFNTGELFF	.	TRBV9	few	15	TRBJ2-2
TGTGCCAGCAGCTTCGCCACCGGGGAGCTGTTTTTT	CASSFATGELFF	.	TRBV5-6	.	12	TRBJ2-2
TGTGCCGGCCGCCGGGGCGAAATGAACACTGAAGCTTTCTTT	CAGRRGEMNTEAFF	.	TRBV28	.	14	TRBJ1-1
TGTGCCAGCTCCCCCGAACGGTGGAAAGAGACCCAGTACTTC	CASSPERWKETQYF	.	TRBV18	.	14	TRBJ2-5
TGTGCCAGCAGCGCGCAATCCGGGACTAGCTATGGCTACACCTTC	CASSAQSGTSYGYTF	.	TRBV9	.	15	TRBJ1-2
TGTGCCAGCAGCTTGAGTTCAGATACGCAGTATTTT	CASSLSSDTQYF	.	TRBV7-2	.	12	TRBJ2-3
TGCGCCAGCAGCCAAGAGATAGCGGGAGATTTCTCCGAGCAGTACTTC	CASSQEIAGDFSEQYF	TRBD2	TRBV4-3	.	16	TRBJ2-7
TGTGCCAGCAGTCCCCGGGGGTTTGAGCAGTTCTTC	CASSPRGFEQFF	.	TRBV28	.	12	TRBJ2-1
TGTGCCAGCAGCCCCGAGACAGGGAAGACAGATACGCAGTATTTT	CASSPETGKTDTQYF	TRBD1	TRBV9	once	15	TRBJ2-3
TGTGCCAGCAGCTTGGTGTCAGATCTTGGTGGCTACACCTTC	CASSLVSDLGGYTF	.	TRBV5-5	.	14	TRBJ1-2
TGTGCCTCCTCCCGGCCAGACCTGGGATCGGATACGCAGTATTTT	CASSRPDLGSDTQYF	.	TRBV6-6	.	15	TRBJ2-3
TGTGCCAGCAGCTTAGAATCGGCAGACACTGAAGCTTTCTTT	CASSLESADTEAFF	.	TRBV7-2	once	14	TRBJ1-1
TGTGCCAGCAGCTTGGGACAGGGGGACCGGCCCCAGCATTTT	CASSLGQGDRPQHF	TRBD1	TRBV7-2	.	14	TRBJ1-5
TGTGCCAGCCTGGGGGCTAGCGGGCCCTACGAGCAGTACTTC	CASLGASGPYEQYF	TRBD2	TRBV2	.	14	TRBJ2-7
TGTGCCAGCTCACCCCCGGGACGGACGACCTACGAGCAGTACTTC	CASSPPGRTTYEQYF	.	TRBV18	once	15	TRBJ2-7
TGTGCCAGCAGCTCAACTTACAATGAGCAGTTCTTC	CASSSTYNEQFF	.	TRBV7-3	.	12	TRBJ2-1
TGTGCCAGCACCCGGGGGGAGACCCAGTACTTC	CASTRGETQYF	.	TRBV7-6	.	11	TRBJ2-5
TGTGCGACATTAACCGGGGTGGCCGGGGCCAACGTCCTGACTTTC	CATLTGVAGANVLTF	.	TRBV6-1	.	15	TRBJ2-6
TGTGCCAGCACCACTCCAGCTGGGAGCTCCTATAATTCACCCCTCCACTTT	CASTTPAGSSYNSPLHF	.	TRBV7-9	.	17	TRBJ1-6
TGTGCCAGCAGCTTAGGGGGAAGTCAGCCCCAGCATTTT	CASSLGGSQPQHF	.	TRBV5-8	.	13	TRBJ1-5
TGCGCCAGCAGCTTACAGCCAAGTAATGAAAAACTGTTTTTT	CASSLQPSNEKLFF	.	TRBV5-1	few	14	TRBJ1-4
TGCGCCAGCAGCTTGGCCCCGGATACGCAGTATTTT	CASSLAPDTQYF	.	TRBV5-1	.	12	TRBJ2-3
TGTGCCTGGAGTGTGGGGACGGTCGTAGGTCAGCCCCAGCATTTT	CAWSVGTVVGQPQHF	.	TRBV30	.	15	TRBJ1-5
TGTGCCACCAAGGGGAGGCGGCTAGCGGGGGATAGCTCCTACGAGCAGTACTTC	CATKGRRLAGDSSYEQYF	TRBD2	TRBV28	.	18	TRBJ2-7
TGTGCCAGTAGTATTTCCGCCCCGTTACAAGAGACCCAGTACTTC	CASSISAPLQETQYF	.	TRBV19	.	15	TRBJ2-5
TGTGCCAGCAGCAAGACAGGGGCAGGGGAAAAACTGTTTTTT	CASSKTGAGEKLFF	TRBD1	TRBV5-6	.	14	TRBJ1-4
TGTGCCAGTAGTCCCGTAGGTCTGGGAGGGACCGGGGAGCTGTTTTTT	CASSPVGLGGTGELFF	TRBD2	TRBV19	.	16	TRBJ2-2
TGTGCCAGCAGTGGGGTCGGGAGCCATGGCTACACCTTC	CASSGVGSHGYTF	.	TRBV6-1	.	13	TRBJ1-2
TGTGCCAGCAAGGACTTCGGGACAGGGCAAGAGACCCAGTACTTC	CASKDFGTGQETQYF	TRBD1	TRBV6-1	.	15	TRBJ2-5
TGTGCCAGCAGCTTAGCCAGGGACAGGGGGGAGCAGTACTTC	CASSLARDRGEQYF	TRBD1	TRBV7-6	.	14	TRBJ2-7
TGTGCCAGCAGTCCCGGGACCCAGCTGGGTATTCAGTACTTC	CASSPGTQLGIQYF	.	TRBV6-5	.	14	TRBJ2-4
TGCGCCAGCAGCTTGGCCGCGGCTAATGAAAAACTGTTTTTT	CASSLAAANEKLFF	.	TRBV5-1	.	14	TRBJ1-4
TGTGCCAGCAGTCCAAGGGTCGCGGGAGAGAGAAATGAGCAGTTCTTC	CASSPRVAGERNEQFF	TRBD2	TRBV27	.	16	TRBJ2-1
TGTGCCAGCAGCTTGGAACATACTGGAAACACCATATATTTT	CASSLEHTGNTIYF	.	TRBV5-6	.	14	TRBJ1-3
TGTGCCAGCAGCCAAGCAGGGTTAGGGGCCAAAAACATTCAGTACTTC	CASSQAGLGAKNIQYF	.	TRBV5-8	.	16	TRBJ2-4
TGTGCCAGCAGCTTGGTGCGGATTATGAACACTGAAGCTTTCTTT	CASSLVRIMNTEAFF	.	TRBV5-8	.	15	TRBJ1-1
TGTGCCAGCAGTGAAGGCCAGGGAGTAGAGACCCAGTACTTC	CASSEGQGVETQYF	.	TRBV25-1	.	14	TRBJ2-5
TGTGCCAGCAGCGGACTAGCGGTATCGCAAGAGACCCAGTACTTC	CASSGLAVSQETQYF	TRBD2	TRBV7-2	.	15	TRBJ2-5
TGTGCCAGCAGCGTAGGAGAGAGCTCCTACGAGCAGTACTTC	CASSVGESSYEQYF	.	TRBV9	.	14	TRBJ2-7
TGCGCCAGCAGCTTGACAGGGGAAGGGGAGCAGTACTTC	CASSLTGEGEQYF	TRBD1	TRBV5-1	.	13	TRBJ2-7
TGTGCCAGCTCACCCGGGACAGGGGTCCAAGAGACCCAGTACTTC	CASSPGTGVQETQYF	TRBD1	TRBV18	.	15	TRBJ2-5
TGCAGCGTTGCCGGAGGGGGCGGGAATCAGCCCCAGCATTTT	CSVAGGGGNQPQHF	TRBD1	TRBV29-1	.	14	TRBJ1-5
TGTGCCAGCAGCCTTATAATAGCCAAGACCACCGGGGAGCTGTTTTTT	CASSLIIAKTTGELFF	.	TRBV27	.	16	TRBJ2-2
TGCGCCAGCAGCCAAGATTTGGCAGGGCACACTCAGCCCCAGCATTTT	CASSQDLAGHTQPQHF	.	TRBV4-3	.	16	TRBJ1-5
TGTGCCACCAGCTTTAGAGGAGGGGAGGGACCCTCTGGGGCCAACGTCCTGACTTTC	CATSFRGGEGPSGANVLTF	TRBD2	TRBV15	.	19	TRBJ2-6
TGTGCCAGCAGCTTAAGCGGACAAGAGACCCAGTACTTC	CASSLSGQETQYF	.	TRBV5-8	.	13	TRBJ2-5
TGTGCCAGCAGCTTAGAGGGGACGGTAACCTTAGCCAAAAACATTCAGTACTTC	CASSLEGTVTLAKNIQYF	.	TRBV7-3	.	18	TRBJ2-4
TGTGCCAGCAGCCTTGACTCGAGGCCCCAGCATTTT	CASSLDSRPQHF	.	TRBV7-2	.	12	TRBJ1-5
TGTGCCAGCACCCTTGGGACTGAGAACACTGAAGCTTTCTTT	CASTLGTENTEAFF	.	TRBV6-5	.	14	TRBJ1-1
TGTGCCAGCAGCTCCGGGACTAGCGGGCGCACAGATACGCAGTATTTT	CASSSGTSGRTDTQYF	TRBD2	TRBV7-2	.	16	TRBJ2-3
TGCGCCAGCAGCTTCGGACTAGCGGGCAGGACAGATACGCAGTATTTT	CASSFGLAGRTDTQYF	TRBD2	TRBV5-1	.	16	TRBJ2-3
TGTGCCAGTAGTATAGACTGGACAACCGTATCCTACGAGCAGTACTTC	CASSIDWTTVSYEQYF	.	TRBV19	.	16	TRBJ2-7
TGCGCCAGCAGCCCGGATATGAACACTGAAGCTTTCTTT	CASSPDMNTEAFF	.	TRBV5-1	.	13	TRBJ1-1
TGTGCCAGCATCGTTGTAGGCAACACCGGGGAGCTGTTTTTT	CASIVVGNTGELFF	.	TRBV6-1	.	14	TRBJ2-2
TGTGCCATCAGTGATGGTCCCGAAATAACAGGCTACACCTTC	CAISDGPEITGYTF	.	TRBV10-3	.	14	TRBJ1-2
TGTGCCTGGAGTCCAGGGTATAATCAGCCCCAGCATTTT	CAWSPGYNQPQHF	.	TRBV30	.	13	TRBJ1-5